One and the same sample provided the 12 T cell receptor beta chains below, sequenced in a study of blood T cells in healthy people across ages (dated by TCRdb to about 2015). Library construction relied on 5' RACE. Instrument used: Illumina HiSeq 2500. A second PCR of roughly 6 to 11 cycles was performed with a sample-barcoded 5' primer and a J-beta primer mix. The public sequencing data were trimmed at Q25 with fastp and processed into clonotypes with MiXCR by TCRdb, which kept only in-frame beta chains. Rows with a matching CDR3 protein are joined into one entry that keeps the most common DNA and genes. In all, the sample holds 650,000 to 700,000 distinct CDR3 sequences, and approximately 52% of those were seen once. Roughly 14% of the sample lies in the top ten. The specimen was blood. Source of these receptors: a woman aged 80 or over in good health.

This clonotype came up many times. The rearrangement joins TRBV10-3 to TRBJ1-6, with D hard to call. The CDR3 is made up of 12 amino acids. Trimming took off 5 bases at V and 6 bases at J, with 5 bases between the two ends. From germline, CDR1 is ENHRY and CDR2 SYGVKD. The CDR3 DNA reads as TGTGCCATCAGTACCGGTAATTCACCCCTCCACTTT. Translated: CAISTGNSPLHF.

This clonotype was observed at least ten times. V gene TRBV2 combines with J gene TRBJ2-5; TRBD1 aligns across 10 bases. V was pared by 5 bases and J by 5 bases, with 8 bases of the junction left unmatched. The CDR3 length is 15 residues. Germline V gives CDR1 SNHLY, CDR2 FYNNEI. CDR3 amino acids: CASSRQGARSETQYF. The DNA for the CDR3 is TGTGCCAGCAGTCGACAGGGGGCTAGGAGCGAGACCCAGTACTTC.

There are many counts of this clonotype. The chain links TRBV6-5 to TRBJ2-1, with 9 nucleotides matching TRBD1. The CDR3 spans 13 residues. With 5 bases clipped from V and 11 bases from J, the junction kept 7 bases outside the gene matches. Per the germline V gene, CDR1 is MNHEY and CDR2 is SVGAGI. The CDR3 nucleotides are TGTGCCAGCAGTCCCGGGACAGGGAGTCAGCAGTTCTTC. It codes for CASSPGTGSQQFF.

This clonotype was detected a few times. Since a much larger clone is just one base distant, this may be a read error. The V gene is TRBV5-1, the J gene TRBJ2-1; no clear D gene. V shed 5 bases and J shed 13 bases, with 13 bases lying between them. Germline V gene sequence: CDR1 SGHRS, CDR2 YFSETQ. CDR3 size: 11 residues. The CDR3, as DNA: TGCGCCAGCAGTTCCGACCAGACCCAGTTCTTC. Its protein is CASSSDQTQFF.

This chain links TRBV4-2 with TRBJ2-7, with 7 bases that match TRBD1. J was trimmed by 0 bases and V by 0 bases; bases with no gene match: 14. Germline CDR1 LGHNA, CDR2 YNFKEQ. This CDR3 region has 19 residues. The CDR3: CASSQEGLFGQDRSYEQYF. CDR3 nucleotides: TGTGCCAGCAGCCAAGAGGGGCTTTTTGGACAGGACCGCTCCTACGAGCAGTACTTC.

This clonotype was seen at least ten times. The genes are TRBV12-3 or TRBV12-4 and TRBJ2-7, with D maybe TRBD2 (6 bases). Trimming removed 7 bases from V and 2 bases from J, with 18 bases in between. This CDR3 region has 15 residues. In DNA, the CDR3 is TGTGCCAGCACCATCCTGGGGAGGAGAACCTACGAGCAGTACTTC. Translated, it gives CASTILGRRTYEQYF.

V and J are TRBV7-9 and TRBJ2-5, with TRBD1 as a possible D gene (6 bases). Germline CDR1 is SEHNR and CDR2 is FQNEAQ (reference sequence). V lost 2 bases to trimming and J lost 13 bases, with 14 bases between them. The CDR3 spans 12 residues. CDR3 residues: CASSLPSRGWYF. CDR3 DNA: TGTGCCAGCAGCTTACCTAGCAGGGGCTGGTACTTC.

This clonotype was found a few times. V is TRBV11-2 and J is TRBJ2-5, with a tentative D call TRBD2 (5 bases). The CDR3 extends over 14 amino acids. Trimming removed 0 bases from V and 4 bases from J, with 9 bases in between. CDR1 and CDR2 from the germline V gene are SGHAT and FQNNGV. Here the CDR3 DNA reads TGTGCCAGCAGCTTAGATCCTGGGAGAGAGACCCAGTACTTC. This sequence encodes CASSLDPGRETQYF. The variable domain in full, with the rest retrieved from reference TRBV11-2 and TRBJ2-5, is EAGVAQSPRYKIIEKRQSVAFWCNPISGHATLYWYQQILGQGPKLLIQFQNNGVVDDSQLPKDRFSAERLKGVDSTLKIQPAKLEDSAVYLCASSLDPGRETQYFGPGTRLLVL.

This clonotype has a handful of counts. The chain combines TRBV7-2 with TRBJ2-1; D is unresolved. The CDR3 has 13 residues. Germline-derived CDR1 and CDR2 are SGHTA and FQGNSA. V lost 2 bases, J lost 13 bases, and 15 bases lay in between. Here the CDR3 DNA reads TGTGCCAGCAGCTTAATCCCACAAGAGACCCAGTTCTTC. As protein: CASSLIPQETQFF.

This clonotype was observed at least ten times. The chain employs TRBV6-5 and TRBJ2-1; no firm D call. V lost 0 bases, J lost 9 bases, and 3 bases lay in between. This CDR3 comprises 11 residues. Germline CDR1 and CDR2: MNHEY and SVGAGI. Written as DNA, the CDR3 is TGTGCCAGCAGTTACTCGGGTGAGCAGTTCTTC. Residues: CASSYSGEQFF.

The chain has TRBV15 and TRBJ2-1; weak D call: TRBD2 (7 bases). With 0 bases removed from V and 7 bases from J, the gap between germline ends came to 16 bases. CDR1 is LNHNV, CDR2 YYDKDF, per germline (reference sequence). The CDR3 is 16 amino acids. The CDR3 DNA sequence: TGTGCCACCAGCAGAGATAGGGGGGGCCTGGGGAATGAGCAGTTCTTC. This translates into CATSRDRGGLGNEQFF.

This clonotype occurred once. A much larger clone differs by one base, so this may be a read error. The chain combines TRBV6-2 or TRBV6-3 with TRBJ2-7; D not resolved. Trimming removed 6 bases at V and 0 bases at J, with 15 bases between. This CDR3 is built from 15 residues. CDR1 MNHEY and CDR2 SVGEGT come from the germline V gene. The CDR3 region is CASRLPAPSSYEQYF. The CDR3 DNA follows: TGTGCCAGCAGACTCCCAGCGCCTAGCTCCTACGAGCAGTACTTC.